The next 20 T cell receptor beta chains were all read from a single sample in a study of T cell responses to AZD1222 COVID-19 vaccine. Clones were sequenced by immunoSEQ multiplex PCR, and TCRdb holds only the in-frame ones, with some missing. The table shows approximately 70,000 clones, with about nine tenths occurring only once. This specimen consisted of peripheral blood, obtained on day 0 of AZD1222 vaccination. The receptors shown here come from an adult in good health.

This sequence joins TRBV18 and TRBJ1-1, with D hard to call. The germline CDR1 and CDR2 sequences are KGHSH and LQKENI. The CDR3 covers 14 residues. With 3 bases removed from V and 5 bases from J, the gap between germline ends came to 13 bases. CDR3 protein: CASSPDGRRTEAFF. DNA of the CDR3: TGTGCCAGCTCACCCGACGGCAGAAGAACTGAAGCTTTCTTT.

The chain is built from TRBV28 and TRBJ2-7; 8 bases match TRBD2. Germline-derived CDR1 and CDR2 are MDHEN and SYDVKM. The CDR3 runs to 16 residues. V shed 4 bases, J shed 3 bases, and the junction held 11 bases outside the gene matches. The CDR3 spells CASSSQGGGRYYEQYF. CDR3 nucleotides: TGTGCCAGCAGTTCCCAAGGCGGGGGGCGCTACTACGAGCAGTACTTC.

CDR3: CASSLAGDRFF. For the CDR3, the DNA is TGTGCCAGCAGTTTGGCGGGTGATCGGTTCTTC. The genes are TRBV12-3 or TRBV12-4 and TRBJ2-1, with D tentatively TRBD2 (5 bases). The germline V and J ends were trimmed by 3 bases and 15 bases, with 12 bases remaining between them. The CDR3 totals 11 residues.

This chain links TRBV6-6 with TRBJ1-1; D is unresolved. The CDR3 loop spans 13 amino acids. The germline CDR1 and CDR2 sequences are MNHNY and SVGAGI (reference sequence). The V end lost 2 bases, the J end lost 1 base, and 5 bases lay between the germline ends. The CDR3 region is CASSYEGNTEAFF. The DNA for the CDR3 is TGTGCCAGCAGTTACGAGGGGAACACTGAAGCTTTCTTT.

This chain connects TRBV7-2 to TRBJ1-1; perhaps TRBD1 as D (5 bases). Trimming cost V 4 bases and J 1 base, with 16 bases left between them. The CDR3 length is 16 residues. Germline CDR1 reads SGHTA; CDR2 reads FQGNSA. Here the CDR3 DNA reads TGTGCCAGCAGCTCCCCTATGGGGGGGAAGAACACTGAAGCTTTCTTT. It yields the protein CASSSPMGGKNTEAFF.

This clone was found once. The rearrangement links TRBV19 to TRBJ2-6, with D perhaps being TRBD1 or TRBD2 (6 bases each). Between the trimmed V and J ends, which lost 4 bases and 0 bases, there was a span of 19 bases. The CDR3 totals 19 residues. Per germline, CDR1 LNHDA and CDR2 SQIVND (reference sequence). CDR3 bases: TGTGCCAGTAGTAGTAAAGGGGGGAAAAGGGGCTCTGGGGCCAACGTCCTGACTTTC. Its protein is CASSSKGGKRGSGANVLTF.

This sequence joins TRBV28 and TRBJ1-1; D call uncertain. This CDR3 spans 14 amino acids. V was trimmed by 6 bases and J by 5 bases, leaving 16 bases between them. Looked up from germline, CDR1 is MDHEN and CDR2 is SYDVKM. The CDR3 here is CASSSGPGRTEAFF. CDR3 bases: TGTGCCAGCAGCTCGGGTCCTGGCAGGACTGAAGCTTTCTTT.

The chain has TRBV24-1 and TRBJ2-7; D is uncertain. V lost 3 bases and J lost 3, with 8 bases in between. CDR1 KGHDR and CDR2 SFDVKD come from the germline V gene. This CDR3 contains 13 residues. The chain's CDR3 is CATSDRQNYEQYF. CDR3 sequence (DNA): TGTGCCACCAGTGATAGGCAGAACTACGAGCAGTACTTC.

V gene TRBV6-1 combines with J gene TRBJ2-3; TRBD2 is a possible D gene (5 bases). V lost 3 bases to trimming and J lost 8 bases, with 12 bases between them. The CDR3 length is 13 residues. Germline V gene lookup returns CDR1 MNHNS and CDR2 SASEGT. CDR3 in amino acids: CASSEGKAGTQYF. Written as DNA, the CDR3 is TGTGCCAGCAGTGAGGGCAAGGCGGGTACGCAGTATTTT.

The rearrangement joins TRBV6-1 to TRBJ2-2; no firm D call. Deletions cut 2 bases from V and 1 base from J, with 11 bases between. The CDR3 has 16 amino acids. CDR1 and CDR2 (germline): MNHNS, SASEGT. CDR3 coding DNA: TGTGCCAGCAGTGAACTGGAGTACCAGAACACCGGGGAGCTGTTTTTT. Amino acid sequence: CASSELEYQNTGELFF.

V is TRBV30 and J is TRBJ2-7; 7 nucleotides align to TRBD1. The CDR3 spans 13 residues. Unmatched junction bases numbered 7, after V lost 3 bases and J lost 5 bases. Germline CDR1 is GTSNPN and CDR2 is SVGIG (reference sequence). The CDR3 is CAWRTTGKHEQYF. The CDR3 bases are TGTGCCTGGAGAACGACAGGGAAACACGAGCAGTACTTC.

The chain links TRBV6-5 to TRBJ1-1; D might be TRBD1 (6 bases). The CDR3 sequence is 15 residues long. V dropped 0 bases and J dropped 1 base, with 9 bases sitting between them. The germline CDR1 and CDR2 sequences are MNHEY and SVGAGI. This chain's CDR3 is CASSYSRQANTEAFF. CDR3 bases: TGTGCCAGCAGTTACTCCCGACAGGCGAACACTGAAGCTTTCTTT.

The J gene is TRBJ1-1, the V gene TRBV28; TRBD1 matches at 9 bases. Germline V gene lookup returns CDR1 MDHEN and CDR2 SYDVKM. This CDR3 is 15 amino acids long. Trimming removed 5 bases from V and 6 bases from J; junction bases left unmatched: 10. CDR3 sequence: CASSPRGQGGAEAFF. DNA for the CDR3: TGTGCCAGCAGTCCCCGGGGACAGGGAGGGGCTGAAGCTTTCTTT.

The CDR3 region is CASSDDGLVQQETQYF. CDR3 nucleotides: TGTGCCAGCAGTGACGACGGACTAGTCCAACAAGAGACCCAGTACTTC. The V gene is TRBV28, the J gene TRBJ2-5, with 7 bases aligning to TRBD2. Germline V gene lookup returns CDR1 MDHEN and CDR2 SYDVKM. V was pared by 5 bases and J by 2 bases, with 11 bases of the junction left unmatched. The CDR3 loop spans 16 amino acids. The complete variable domain, with remaining parts taken from reference TRBV28 and TRBJ2-5, reads DVKVTQSSRYLVKRTGEKVFLECVQDMDHENMFWYRQDPGLGLRLIYFSYDVKMKEKGDIPEGYSVSREKKERFSLILESASTNQTSMYLCASSDDGLVQQETQYFGPGTRLLVL.

This sequence joins TRBV7-2 and TRBJ1-1; D gene uncertain. Between the trimmed V and J ends, which lost 2 bases and 5 bases, there was a span of 9 bases. From germline, CDR1 is SGHTA and CDR2 FQGNSA. The CDR3 runs to 13 residues. The CDR3 nucleotides are TGTGCCAGCAGCTTACTATCCCGGACTGAAGCTTTCTTT. Translated: CASSLLSRTEAFF.

The V call is TRBV7-8, the J call TRBJ1-1; D is possibly TRBD1 (6 bases). Germline V gene lookup returns CDR1 SGHVS and CDR2 FQNEAQ. The V and J ends lost 5 bases and 12 bases respectively, with 16 bases between them. CDR3 size: 12 residues. The CDR3 loop reads CASSLSRGRTFF. The DNA of the CDR3 is TGTGCCAGCAGCCTCTCCAGGGGTCGGACTTTCTTT.

The chain employs TRBV7-3 and TRBJ1-1; 9 positions match TRBD1. Germline assignment: CDR1 SGHTA and CDR2 FQGTGA. The CDR3 sequence is 14 residues long. Trimming at V came to 3 bases and at J to 4 bases, leaving 3 bases not matched to a gene. DNA for the CDR3: TGTGCCAGCAGCTTCGGACAGGGGTCCACTGAAGCTTTCTTT. As protein: CASSFGQGSTEAFF.

The rearrangement uses TRBV9 and TRBJ2-3; 14 positions agree with TRBD2. Trimming took 4 bases from V and 6 from J; bases not matched to a gene: 7. From germline, CDR1 is SGDLS and CDR2 YYNGEE. This CDR3 has 16 amino acids. CDR3 DNA: TGTGCCAGCAGCCCTGGGACTAGCGGGGGACGGGATACGCAGTATTTT. It specifies CASSPGTSGGRDTQYF.

V usage is TRBV6-2 or TRBV6-3 and J usage is TRBJ1-2; D is unclear. V lost 2 bases, J lost 8 bases, and 12 bases lay in between. CDR1 MNHEY and CDR2 SVGEGT come from the germline V gene. This CDR3 contains 13 residues. The CDR3: CASSYLSNRGYTF. The CDR3 coding sequence is TGTGCCAGCAGTTACCTGTCCAACCGGGGCTACACCTTC.

V and J are TRBV29-1 and TRBJ2-2; TRBD2 matches 7 bases. Trimming at V came to 1 base and at J to 6 bases, leaving 8 bases not matched to a gene. Germline CDR1 reads SQVTM; CDR2 reads ANQGSEA. The CDR3 is 15 residues long. CDR3 sequence (DNA): TGCAGCGTTGAAGTCCCCGGGAGGAGGGCCGGGGAGCTGTTTTTT. Translation: CSVEVPGRRAGELFF.